This is a list of T cell receptor beta chains from one sample in a study of cytomegalovirus exposure and HLA in healthy donors. Method: immunoSEQ multiplex PCR; TCRdb's copy keeps in-frame clones and lacks some. Of about 160,000 clones detected, approximately 80% appear once; the ten largest clones hold less than 2.5%. The sequenced sample was PBMCs. The origin of the receptors is a male donor in good health and CMV-seronegative. Each CDR3 is given with its conserved first and last residue. D genes are given only for firm matches.

J gene	D gene	V gene	CDR3 protein
TRBJ2-3	NA	TRBV7-2	CASSLSALWSSTDTQYF
TRBJ2-7	TRBD1	TRBV28	CASRPPGTVGEQYF
NA	TRBD1	TRBV28	CASSSLDRVRADEQYF
TRBJ1-1	NA	TRBV30	CAWSPGTEAFF
TRBJ1-3	NA	TRBV28	CASSLGAYQENTIYF
TRBJ2-3	TRBD2	TRBV5-1	CASSPGRGGEDTQYF
TRBJ1-2	NA	TRBV7-9	CASSLEVTLNYGYTF
TRBJ1-5	NA	TRBV6-1	CASSEIRVTGSQPQHF
TRBJ2-3	NA	TRBV7-2	CASTTPWGDTDTQYF
TRBJ2-7	NA	TRBV5-5	CASSYGTYYEQYF
TRBJ2-5	NA	TRBV2	CASTRSGETQYF
TRBJ1-2	TRBD1	TRBV27	CASSNGQGNYGYTF
TRBJ2-1	TRBD2	TRBV27	CASSLAGGNEQFF
TRBJ2-7	NA	TRBV29-1	CSVDDGGDEQYF
TRBJ1-2	TRBD1	TRBV30	CAWSDRGPKGYTF
TRBJ1-2	TRBD1	TRBV2	CASSEAQGAGGYTF
TRBJ1-5	NA	TRBV7-4	CASSLEDMEMDSNQPQHF
TRBJ2-4	TRBD2	TRBV2	CASRGWGSGGNIQYF
TRBJ2-3	TRBD1	TRBV5-1	CASSLQGQDTDTQYF
TRBJ1-1	NA	TRBV30	CAWSVQEAFF
TRBJ2-1	TRBD2	TRBV11-3	CASSLGGTTTYEQFF
TRBJ2-1	NA	TRBV9	CASSVAGETYNEQFF
TRBJ1-6	TRBD1	TRBV19	CASSRDRDRPPLHF
TRBJ2-3	NA	TRBV2	CASNGQGSGRTDTQYF
TRBJ2-7	NA	TRBV2	CASSEGVEQYF
TRBJ2-7	NA	TRBV30	CAWSHGSNRYEQYF
NA	TRBD1	TRBV18	CASSPRGQGLEQYF
TRBJ1-2	NA	TRBV5-4	CASSRGSNYGYTF
TRBJ2-6	TRBD2	TRBV9	CASSPQRSSGRSRANVLTF
TRBJ2-2	NA	TRBV7-3	CASSLGAGSTGELFF
TRBJ1-4	TRBD1	TRBV5-4	CASRGTESEKLFF
TRBJ2-3	TRBD2	TRBV9	CASSVATPAGGLTDTQYF
TRBJ2-7	NA	TRBV6-6	CASSSDSLGYYEQYF